The rows below give T cell receptor beta chains drawn from one sample of a study of T cell clusters in autoimmune cytopenias. Reanalyzing the multiplex PCR reads, TCRdb keeps one entry per CDR3 protein, without DNA. Its listing shows around 2,500 distinct CDR3 sequences. These data were also reused for a study on T cell repertoires in aging, cancer and after chemotherapy.

Sequences were obtained from peripheral blood. The receptors derive from a human donor with an autoimmune cytopenia or autoimmune hepatitis (not recorded which). CDR3s include the opening cysteine and the closing phenylalanine or tryptophan. Fields, in order: J gene, clone size, V gene, CDR3 protein. Expanded clones are given a class, and other clones once, few, many or no size at all.

>TRBJ2-1|NA|TRBV19
CASSIDRGSSGFLSLYNEQFF
>TRBJ2-7|NA|TRBV5-1
CASSSSAGGYEQYF
>TRBJ2-3|NA|TRBV7-6
CASSLVSGGGEADTQYF
>TRBJ2-7|medium-sized|TRBV19
CASRRTGAHEQYF
>TRBJ2-7|NA|TRBV6-5
CASSYGQDMNTGEQYF
>TRBJ2-3|medium-sized|TRBV6-6
CASLNRDDSDTQYF
>TRBJ1-2|NA|TRBV19
CASSIPPANYGYTF
>TRBJ2-6|medium-sized|TRBV18
CASSPPDRGSSGANVLTF
>TRBJ2-3|NA|TRBV18
CASSSGPKKDTQYF
>TRBJ1-5|NA|TRBV11-1
CASSFNTDQPQHF
>TRBJ2-2|large|TRBV29-1
CSGYGPGGELFF
>TRBJ2-1|NA|TRBV6-2/TRBV6-3
CASSRRATGRVWANEQFF
>TRBJ2-1|NA|TRBV5-1
CASSSPNRDRGRNEQFF
>TRBJ2-3|NA|TRBV15
CATSRARGGGTDTQYF
>TRBJ2-7|medium-sized|TRBV18
CASSTGLAGSYEQYF
>TRBJ1-4|NA|TRBV12-3/TRBV12-4
CASSLYPGSEKLFF
>TRBJ1-2|medium-sized|TRBV7-6
CASSESSGVVGYTF
>TRBJ2-5|medium-sized|TRBV10-3
CAISESDSGGETQYF
>TRBJ2-5|medium-sized|TRBV27
CASSSADRLETQYF
>TRBJ2-1|NA|TRBV7-6
CASSLVLAGGPGEQFF
>TRBJ1-5|NA|TRBV6-2/TRBV6-3
CASSYMGGGQPQHF
>TRBJ1-4|NA|TRBV6-2/TRBV6-3
CASSYSGGTANEKLFF
>TRBJ2-3|medium-sized|TRBV5-5
CASTEETGSSTDTQYF
>TRBJ1-2|NA|TRBV6-5
CASSYFRTGGNYGYTF
>TRBJ2-5|NA|TRBV10-3
CASSFSSGAPGAQYF
>TRBJ1-3|NA|TRBV19
CASAKSGNTIYF
>TRBJ1-5|NA|TRBV19
CASSPTGTGAFQPQHF
>TRBJ1-1|NA|TRBV6-5
CASSYSSNTEAFF
>TRBJ2-7|NA|TRBV6-6
CASGIGATGEQYF
>TRBJ2-3|medium-sized|TRBV5-6
CASSFGRAGDTQYF
>TRBJ1-2|medium-sized|TRBV6-1
CASRGRYRPANYGYTF
>TRBJ2-5|medium-sized|TRBV5-6
CASSLGGAAKTQYF
>TRBJ2-2|NA|TRBV7-9
CASSLLSQVPNTGELFF
>TRBJ2-3|NA|TRBV5-6
CASSLVAPPSPDTQYF
>TRBJ2-3|NA|TRBV27
CASLSTSGFFTDTQYF
>TRBJ2-3|NA|TRBV6-2/TRBV6-3
CASSHGGGIDTQYF
>TRBJ2-2|large|TRBV29-1
CSVYEQGATNTGELFF
>TRBJ2-1|NA|TRBV11-3
CASSLGTSGGPGQFF
>TRBJ1-1|medium-sized|TRBV19
CASSIGLQNTEAFF
>TRBJ1-4|NA|TRBV11-2
CASSARFVDATNEKLFF
>TRBJ2-5|medium-sized|TRBV5-6
CASSLVARRETQYF
>TRBJ1-4|medium-sized|TRBV19
CASSPTGDNEKLFF
>TRBJ2-2|NA|TRBV27
CASSWKPSETGELFF
>TRBJ1-2|NA|TRBV6-6
CASSAEINGYTF
>TRBJ1-3|NA|TRBV6-1
CASSEALEISGNTIYF
>TRBJ2-5|medium-sized|TRBV10-3
CAIGGLELGTQYF
>TRBJ2-7|medium-sized|TRBV19
CASSIAGRSYEQYF
>TRBJ2-1|NA|TRBV5-1
CASSPGLRVASYYEQFF